Below, 26 T cell receptor beta chains from the same sample are listed, as sequenced in a study of cytomegalovirus exposure and HLA in healthy donors. The PCR employed 60 Vbeta primers together with 13 Jbeta primers. Here immunoSEQ multiplex PCR was the method, and the copy in TCRdb shows in-frame clones only, minus some. The sample has approximately 150,000 clones; roughly 80% are singletons. Sequencing input: PBMCs. All receptors derive from a man aged 25 to 40 in good health and CMV-seronegative.

A single count supports this clone. V gene TRBV5-1 combines with J gene TRBJ2-7; D call uncertain. The germline gives CDR1 SGHRS, CDR2 YFSETQ. Trimming stripped 5 bases from V and 3 bases from J, with 6 bases between. This CDR3 contains 11 residues. Written as DNA, the CDR3 is TGCGCCAGCAGGCGTGGCTACGAGCAGTACTTC. It specifies CASRRGYEQYF.

The chain uses TRBV11-2 and TRBJ1-3, with D possibly TRBD1 on 5 matching bases. This CDR3 is built from 18 residues. V lost 5 bases and J lost 0, with 20 bases in between. The germline V gene encodes CDR1 SGHAT and CDR2 FQNNGV. CDR3: CASSETRQLRSSGNTIYF. The CDR3 region has the DNA TGTGCCAGCAGCGAGACCCGACAGTTGCGTAGCTCTGGAAACACCATATATTTT.

This chain links TRBV15 with TRBJ1-4, with D unresolved. V gave up 5 bases and J gave up 3 bases, with 13 bases separating them. Germline values: CDR1 LNHNV, CDR2 YYDKDF (reference sequence). The CDR3 contains 15 residues. The CDR3 here is CATSPRALPNEKLFF. The CDR3 bases are TGTGCCACCAGCCCGAGGGCGTTACCTAATGAAAAACTGTTTTTT.

This chain uses TRBV25-1 with TRBJ1-5; D gene ambiguous. The CDR3 is made up of 12 amino acids. The germline V gene has CDR1 MGHDK and CDR2 SYGVNS. V lost 2 bases, J lost 4 bases, and 3 bases lay in between. The CDR3, as DNA: TGTGCCAGCAGTGAACTTAATCAGCCCCAGCATTTT. It is translated as CASSELNQPQHF.

The chain carries TRBV13 and TRBJ2-7; D ambiguous. The germline gives CDR1 PRHDT, CDR2 FYEKMQ (reference sequence). The V and J ends lost 2 bases and 2 bases respectively, with 7 bases between them. This CDR3 has 13 amino acids. CDR3 sequence: CASSLSPTYEQYF. CDR3 nucleotides: TGTGCCAGCAGCTTATCCCCCACCTACGAGCAGTACTTC. Drawing the rest from reference TRBV13 and TRBJ2-7, the complete variable domain is AAGVIQSPRHLIKEKRETATLKCYPIPRHDTVYWYQQGPGQDPQFLISFYEKMQSDKGSIPDRFSAQQFSDYHSELNMSSLELGDSALYFCASSLSPTYEQYFGPGTRLTVT.

This clone was detected only a few times. The chain's CDR3 is CASSFGQRTGELFF. CDR3 DNA sequence: TGTGCCAGCAGTTTCGGACAGAGGACCGGGGAGCTGTTTTTT. The chain employs TRBV6-6 and TRBJ2-2, with D possibly being TRBD1 (6 bases). The CDR3 runs 14 residues. From germline, CDR1 is MNHNY and CDR2 SVGAGI (reference sequence). V shed 4 bases and J shed 5 bases, with 11 bases lying between them.

The CDR3 reads CASSSRDRSSGYTF. CDR3 DNA: TGTGCCAGCAGTTCCCGGGACAGGTCCAGTGGCTACACCTTC. The rearrangement uses TRBV27 and TRBJ1-2, with 8 bases fitting TRBD1. Germline V gene lookup returns CDR1 MNHEY and CDR2 SMNVEV (reference sequence). The length of the CDR3 is 14 residues. The ends lost 4 bases at V and 7 bases at J; junction bases unmatched: 8.

The chain couples TRBV5-6 to TRBJ2-7, with 7 bases matching TRBD1. Losses at the gene ends were 4 bases for V and 0 bases for J; bases not matched to a gene: 7. Germline-derived CDR1 and CDR2 are SGHDT and YYEEEE. This CDR3 contains 15 residues. DNA of the CDR3: TGTGCCAGCAGCCCCCCCGGGACAGCCTCCTACGAGCAGTACTTC. Its protein product is CASSPPGTASYEQYF. The entire variable domain, with the rest obtained from reference TRBV5-6 and TRBJ2-7, is as follows: DAGVTQSPTHLIKTRGQQVTLRCSPKSGHDTVSWYQQALGQGPQFIFQYYEEEERQRGNFPDRFSGHQFPNYSSELNVNALLLGDSALYLCASSPPGTASYEQYFGPGTRLTVT.

The CDR3 spells CASSVEISTGRTDTQYF. The CDR3 nucleotides are TGTGCCAGCAGCGTAGAAATTTCGACAGGGCGCACAGATACGCAGTATTTT. This sequence joins TRBV9 and TRBJ2-3; 7 nucleotides agree with TRBD1. The CDR3 is 17 amino acids. In germline, CDR1 is SGDLS, CDR2 YYNGEE. The junction had 8 bases not matched to a gene; V was cut back by 0 bases and J by 1 base.

The V gene is TRBV2, the J gene TRBJ2-1; 9 nucleotides align to TRBD2. CDR1 SNHLY and CDR2 FYNNEI come from the germline V gene. The length of the CDR3 is 14 residues. Trimming took 3 bases from V and 4 from J; bases not matched to a gene: 1. CDR3 residues: CASSEREGYNEQFF. As DNA, the CDR3 is TGTGCCAGCAGTGAGCGGGAGGGGTACAATGAGCAGTTCTTC.

The chain carries TRBV30 and TRBJ2-1, with TRBD2 matching over 7 bases. Germline V CDR1 and CDR2: GTSNPN, SVGIG (reference sequence). This CDR3 comprises 16 residues. Trimming removed 2 bases from V and 7 bases from J; junction bases left unmatched: 14. This chain's CDR3 is CAWSTTGGMRFNEQFF. DNA for the CDR3: TGTGCCTGGAGTACGACGGGAGGAATGAGGTTTAATGAGCAGTTCTTC.

This clone was seen a few times. The chain joins TRBV28 to TRBJ2-1; possible D gene TRBD2, 5 bases. The germline CDR1 and CDR2 sequences are MDHEN and SYDVKM. The CDR3 length is 13 residues. The V end lost 7 bases, the J end lost 5 bases, and 12 bases lay between the germline ends. CDR3 nucleotides: TGTGCCAGCATCCGGCGGGCAGACAATGAGCAGTTCTTC. It translates to CASIRRADNEQFF.

This chain links TRBV28 with TRBJ2-2; D might be TRBD2 (5 bases). Germline lookup yields CDR1 MDHEN and CDR2 SYDVKM. Trimming shortened V by 0 bases and J by 0 bases, and 14 bases separated the two germline ends. The CDR3 runs 18 residues. The CDR3 reads CASSLWYGETPNTGELFF. CDR3 bases: TGTGCCAGCAGTTTATGGTACGGGGAAACTCCGAACACCGGGGAGCTGTTTTTT.

The rearrangement links TRBV7-3 to TRBJ1-4; a possible D gene is TRBD1 (6 bases). The CDR3 is made up of 15 amino acids. V lost 5 bases and J 3 bases, leaving 13 bases between the germline ends. The germline V gene encodes CDR1 SGHTA and CDR2 FQGTGA. The CDR3 region has the DNA TGTGCCAGCAGCCCCAGGGGAGGGTCTAATGAAAAACTGTTTTTT. Its translation: CASSPRGGSNEKLFF.

The chain recombines TRBV6-5 with TRBJ1-5, with 9 bases aligning to TRBD1. The V gene's germline CDR1 is MNHEY and CDR2 SVGAGI. This CDR3 is built from 14 residues. The ends lost 7 bases at V and 2 bases at J; junction bases unmatched: 3. The CDR3 nucleotides read TGTGCCAGCATCCGGGACAGGGGCAATCAGCCCCAGCATTTT. As protein: CASIRDRGNQPQHF.

Remarks on this clone: The junction and the germline gene differ at one end; a read error may be behind it. The CDR3 nucleotides are TGTGCCAGCAGCTCCGACTCCAACAATGAGCAGTTCTTC. Protein product: CASSSDSNNEQFF. This sequence joins TRBV7-3 and TRBJ2-1, with unresolved D. This CDR3 has 13 residues. Germline CDR1 is SGHTA and CDR2 is FQGTGA. Drawing the rest from reference TRBV7-3 and TRBJ2-1, the complete variable domain is GAGVSQTPSNKVTEKGKYVELRCDPISGHTALYWYRQSLGQGPEFLIYFQGTGAADDSGLPNDRFFAVRPEGSVSTLKIQRTERGDSAVYLCASSSDSNNEQFFGPGTRLTVL.

DNA of the CDR3: TGCGCCAGCAGCCAAGCTCAATCCACCGGGACAGGGGACGACGAGCAGTACTTC. Translating gives CASSQAQSTGTGDDEQYF. The chain carries TRBV4-3 and TRBJ2-7, with 10 bases matching TRBD1. CDR3 length: 18 amino acids. Per the germline V gene, CDR1 is LGHNA and CDR2 is YSLEER. V gave up 1 base and J gave up 5 bases; unmatched junction bases: 14.

The gene calls are TRBV5-6 and TRBJ2-5; TRBD1 aligns across 9 bases. Losses at the gene ends were 4 bases for V and 4 bases for J; bases not matched to a gene: 11. CDR1 and CDR2 from the germline V gene are SGHDT and YYEEEE. This CDR3 is 16 amino acids long. CDR3 residues: CASSPAWDRVGETQYF. The CDR3 coding sequence is TGTGCCAGCAGCCCAGCCTGGGACAGGGTTGGAGAGACCCAGTACTTC. Filled out from reference TRBV5-6 and TRBJ2-5, the complete variable domain reads DAGVTQSPTHLIKTRGQQVTLRCSPKSGHDTVSWYQQALGQGPQFIFQYYEEEERQRGNFPDRFSGHQFPNYSSELNVNALLLGDSALYLCASSPAWDRVGETQYFGPGTRLLVL.

This chain uses TRBV5-4 with TRBJ2-7, with D unresolved. Germline V lookup: CDR1 SGHNT, CDR2 YYREEE (reference sequence). The CDR3 sequence is 12 residues long. Trimming pared 0 bases from V and 7 bases from J, leaving 8 bases between. CDR3 DNA sequence: TGTGCCAGCAGCTTGGGTCTCGGGGAGCAGTACTTC. Residues: CASSLGLGEQYF.

The rearrangement joins TRBV15 to TRBJ2-1; a weak D match, TRBD2 (5 bases). V lost 1 base to trimming and J lost 8 bases, with 12 bases between them. This CDR3 has 14 residues. Looked up from germline, CDR1 is LNHNV and CDR2 is YYDKDF (reference sequence). CDR3 region: CATSRGLAQDEQFF. CDR3 DNA sequence: TGTGCCACCAGCAGAGGTCTAGCCCAGGATGAGCAGTTCTTC.

The J gene is TRBJ2-5, the V gene TRBV15; perhaps TRBD1 as D (5 bases). This CDR3 is 15 amino acids long. V dropped 3 bases and J dropped 3 bases, with 14 bases sitting between them. In germline, CDR1 is LNHNV, CDR2 YYDKDF (reference sequence). The CDR3 sequence: CATSSRAAPKETQYF. The CDR3 DNA sequence: TGTGCCACCAGCAGCAGGGCAGCACCTAAAGAGACCCAGTACTTC.

The chain recombines TRBV5-1 with TRBJ1-1; the match to TRBD1 covers 11 bases. The ends lost 3 bases at V and 5 bases at J; junction bases unmatched: 9. The CDR3 runs 16 residues. Germline assignment: CDR1 SGHRS and CDR2 YFSETQ. In DNA, the CDR3 is TGCGCCAGCAGCTCACGGACAGGGGGCAGGGGAACTGAAGCTTTCTTT. Protein product: CASSSRTGGRGTEAFF.

The chain uses TRBV11-2 and TRBJ2-1, with 11 bases lining up with TRBD2. J gave up 8 bases and V 4 bases, and 10 bases lay outside the gene matches. Germline lookup yields CDR1 SGHAT and CDR2 FQNNGV. CDR3 length: 16 residues. The CDR3 spells CASSSRRLAGSYEQFF. CDR3 coding DNA: TGTGCCAGCAGCTCCAGGAGACTAGCGGGATCCTATGAGCAGTTCTTC.

This chain links TRBV7-9 with TRBJ1-2, with D maybe TRBD1 (6 bases). V lost 5 bases and J lost 2, with 15 bases in between. Germline V CDR1 and CDR2: SEHNR, FQNEAQ (reference sequence). This CDR3 region has 15 residues. CDR3 sequence (DNA): TGTGCCAGCAGCAACCGACAGGCGGCGAACTATGGCTACACCTTC. Translated: CASSNRQAANYGYTF.

V and J are TRBV27 and TRBJ2-7; D is ambiguous. Per germline, CDR1 MNHEY and CDR2 SMNVEV (reference sequence). There are 14 residues in the CDR3. Deletions cut 5 bases from V and 0 bases from J, with 11 bases between. CDR3 DNA sequence: TGTGCCAGCAGTCCTTTGTCCTCCTCCTACGAGCAGTACTTC. Translating it yields CASSPLSSSYEQYF.

The CDR3 region is CASSLVRANTEAFF. The CDR3 nucleotides read TGTGCCAGCAGCTTAGTCAGGGCGAACACTGAAGCTTTCTTT. The genes are TRBV7-2 and TRBJ1-1; tentative D call: TRBD1 (5 bases). This CDR3 contains 14 residues. V dropped 1 base and J dropped 1 base, with 7 bases sitting between them. The germline gives CDR1 SGHTA, CDR2 FQGNSA.